These 9 T cell receptor beta chains originate from one sample sequenced in a study of blood T cells in healthy people across ages. A sample-barcoded 5' primer and a J-beta primer mix were used in a second PCR of about 7 to 12 cycles. A single record per CDR3 protein comes from TCRdb applying MiXCR to the 5' RACE reads. The sample shows over 600,000 distinct CDR3 sequences, 20% to 25% of them seen only once. Source material: blood. These receptors originate from a man between 65 and 85 years old in good health.

This clonotype turned up a few times. The chain employs TRBV21-1 and TRBJ2-7; TRBD2 is the table's D call and was not checked against the DNA. TRBV21-1 is flagged as a pseudogene. There are 14 residues in the CDR3. The chain's CDR3 is CASSFKRNTYEQYF. The CDR3 bases are TGTGCCAGCAGCTTCAAGCGGAACACGTACGAGCAGTACTTC.

This clonotype appeared a few times. The genes are TRBV5-1 and TRBJ2-2; D not certain. Germline assignment: CDR1 SGHRS and CDR2 YFSETQ. The CDR3 is made up of 16 amino acids. V gave up 0 bases and J gave up 1 base, with 10 bases separating them. The CDR3 is CASSLGAGRNTGELFF. The DNA for the CDR3 is TGCGCCAGCAGCTTGGGGGCAGGACGGAACACCGGGGAGCTGTTTTTT.

The V gene is TRBV7-2, the J gene TRBJ2-5, with 8 bases fitting TRBD1. The J call may be wrong; the DNA end is better matched by TRBJ2-1. Germline V lookup: CDR1 SGHTA, CDR2 FQGNSA. There are 15 residues in the CDR3. DNA of the CDR3: TGTGCCAGCAGCTTAGCGGGGACAGGCTTCAATGAGCAGTTCTTC. It encodes CASSLAGTGFNEQFF.

The table lists this clonotype with many counts. The chain joins TRBV6-5 to TRBJ2-5, with TRBD2 matching 7 bases. Near its end, the DNA agrees better with TRBJ2-7, so the J call may be wrong. This CDR3 region has 15 residues. CDR1 is MNHEY and CDR2 is SVGAGI in the germline V gene. CDR3 sequence reads: CASSYGVAGMYEQYF. The CDR3 DNA reads TGTGCCAGCAGTTATGGAGTAGCGGGCATGTACGAGCAGTACTTC.

This clonotype was detected only a few times. The chain recombines TRBV15 with TRBJ2-7; D unresolved. CDR3 length: 13 amino acids. Germline V lookup: CDR1 LNHNV, CDR2 YYDKDF (reference sequence). V was pared by 0 bases and J by 6 bases, with 9 bases between. The CDR3 protein is CATSREAAREQYF. DNA for the CDR3: TGTGCCACCAGCAGAGAGGCAGCGCGCGAGCAGTACTTC. The whole variable domain, filled in from reference TRBV15 and TRBJ2-7, reads DAMVIQNPRYQVTQFGKPVTLSCSQTLNHNVMYWYQQKSSQAPKLLFHYYDKDFNNEADTPDNFQSRRPNTSFCFLDIRSPGLGDTAMYLCATSREAAREQYFGPGTRLTVT.

The chain joins TRBV24-1 to TRBJ2-5, with 8 bases lining up with TRBD2. This CDR3 has 14 amino acids. After removal of 9 bases from V and 4 bases from J, the junction contained 9 bases not matched to a gene. CDR1 is KGHDR and CDR2 is SFDVKD in the germline V gene. The CDR3 sequence is CATQSGSFGETQYF. CDR3 nucleotide sequence: TGTGCCACCCAAAGCGGGAGCTTCGGAGAGACCCAGTACTTC.

This clonotype was counted only a few times. V and J are TRBV5-6 and TRBJ2-1; 14 positions match TRBD2. The CDR3 runs to 18 residues. V gave up 2 bases and J gave up 0 bases; unmatched junction bases: 4. Germline CDR1 reads SGHDT; CDR2 reads YYEEEE. In nucleotides, the CDR3 is TGTGCCAGCAGCTTCGCCGGGACTAGCGGGAGCTCCTACAATGAGCAGTTCTTC. As protein: CASSFAGTSGSSYNEQFF.

This clonotype showed up just a few times. The chain is built from TRBV15 and TRBJ2-5, with 11 bases matching TRBD2. The J call may be in error: the DNA end matches TRBJ2-1 better. Germline lookup yields CDR1 LNHNV and CDR2 YYDKDF (reference sequence). The CDR3 has 16 amino acids. The CDR3 loop is CATSRDGTSGYNEQFF. CDR3 in DNA: TGTGCCACCAGCAGAGATGGGACTAGCGGATACAATGAGCAGTTCTTC.

The chain uses TRBV20-1 and TRBJ2-7; the D call may be TRBD1 or TRBD2 (5 bases each). The J call may be faulty, since TRBJ2-5 better matches the DNA end. This CDR3 spans 15 amino acids. Germline V gene data show CDR1 as DFQATT and CDR2 as SNEGSKA (reference sequence). CDR3 loop: CSARRRLKGKETQYF. CDR3 DNA sequence: TGCAGTGCTAGGCGGAGGCTCAAGGGGAAAGAGACCCAGTACTTC.